Below are 20 T cell receptor beta chains sequenced from a single sample in a study of T-cell reconstitution after alpha-beta-depleted transplantation in children. As it was prepared, the TCRbeta library received unique molecular identifiers. Using its own MiXCR run on the PCR reads, TCRdb lists one record per CDR3 protein. The table includes some 350,000 distinct CDR3 sequences, 10% detected once. Sequencing used PBMCs from the stem cell graft donor, obtained from the stem cell graft. The receptor set was obtained from a human donor who donated a stem cell graft to a child with acute lymphoblastic leukemia.

This sequence joins TRBV27 and TRBJ2-2, with a possible D match to TRBD2 (7 bases). Per the germline V gene, CDR1 is MNHEY and CDR2 is SMNVEV (reference sequence). The CDR3 is made up of 16 amino acids. The V gene lost 5 bases and the J gene lost 0 bases, with 13 bases spanning the gap. In DNA form, the CDR3 reads TGTGCCAGCAGTGTTAGGGGGGGCGCGAACACCGGGGAGCTGTTTTTT. Translation gives CASSVRGGANTGELFF.

The chain employs TRBV20-1 and TRBJ2-2, with D perhaps matching TRBD2 (7 bases). Trimming stripped 1 base from V and 4 bases from J, with 10 bases between. Germline assignment: CDR1 DFQATT and CDR2 SNEGSKA (reference sequence). This CDR3 spans 14 amino acids. The CDR3 bases are TGCAGTGCTAGAGGGGGGGGCCTCACCGGGGAGCTGTTTTTT. Translated, it gives CSARGGGLTGELFF.

This clonotype was picked up many times. The V call is TRBV7-8, the J call TRBJ2-3, with 8 positions matching TRBD2. The ends lost 3 bases at V and 2 bases at J; junction bases unmatched: 16. CDR3 length equals 19 residues. Germline CDR1 and CDR2: SGHVS and FQNEAQ. The CDR3, as DNA: TGTGCCAGCAGCTTCTTAGACGGCGGCGGGAGGACCATCACAGATACGCAGTATTTT. It codes for CASSFLDGGGRTITDTQYF.

In its sample, this clonotype was seen a few times. The chain uses TRBV4-3 and TRBJ2-1, with a possible D match to TRBD1 (6 bases). Germline CDR1 and CDR2: LGHNA and YSLEER. V lost 0 bases to trimming and J lost 9 bases, with 12 bases between them. The CDR3 length is 14 residues. CDR3 protein: CASSQDRGQGEQFF. Here the CDR3 DNA reads TGCGCCAGCAGCCAAGACAGGGGCCAGGGTGAGCAGTTCTTC.

This clonotype was observed at least ten times. The chain couples TRBV7-3 to TRBJ1-2; a weak D match, TRBD1 (6 bases). Looked up from germline, CDR1 is SGHTA and CDR2 is FQGTGA. Trimming stripped 5 bases from V and 6 bases from J, with 13 bases between. This CDR3 spans 13 amino acids. The CDR3 DNA is TGTGCCAGCAGCCCACGCAGGGGCCATGGCTACACCTTC. Its translation: CASSPRRGHGYTF.

The chain couples TRBV7-2 to TRBJ2-2, with 13 positions matching TRBD2. The CDR3 sequence is 16 residues long. V was pared by 4 bases and J by 6 bases, with 5 bases of the junction left unmatched. Germline loops: CDR1 SGHTA, CDR2 FQGNSA. The CDR3 DNA sequence: TGTGCCAGCAGCTACCGACTAGCGGGAGGCCCCGGGGAGCTGTTTTTT. It specifies CASSYRLAGGPGELFF.

This sequence joins TRBV30 and TRBJ2-2; D tentatively reads TRBD1 or TRBD2 (5 bases each). V was cut by 5 bases and J by 3 bases, with 10 bases left in between. Germline-derived CDR1 and CDR2 are GTSNPN and SVGIG (reference sequence). This CDR3 has 13 residues. CDR3 residues: CAWAGTDTGELFF. The CDR3 nucleotides read TGTGCCTGGGCCGGGACGGACACCGGGGAGCTGTTTTTT. Full variable domain (remainder filled in from reference TRBV30 and TRBJ2-2): SQTIHQWPATLVQPVGSPLSLECTVEGTSNPNLYWYRQAAGRGLQLLFYSVGIGQISSEVPQNLSASRPQDRQFILSSKKLLLSDSGFYLCAWAGTDTGELFFGEGSRLTVL.

This clonotype was detected only a few times. The rearrangement joins TRBV7-8 to TRBJ2-1, with a weak D call TRBD1 (6 bases). The V gene's germline CDR1 is SGHVS and CDR2 FQNEAQ. CDR3 length: 16 amino acids. With 5 bases removed from V and 1 base from J, the gap between germline ends came to 15 bases. The chain's CDR3 is CASSPLGGGSYNEQFF. DNA for the CDR3: TGTGCCAGCAGCCCATTAGGGGGTGGGTCCTACAATGAGCAGTTCTTC.

Note on this clonotype: Given a much more abundant clone one base away, this may be a read error. V and J are TRBV10-3 and TRBJ2-7, with 10 bases fitting TRBD1. The CDR3 has 14 amino acids. Germline lookup yields CDR1 ENHRY and CDR2 SYGVKD. The CDR3 DNA reads TGTGCCATCGGTTCCGGGACAGGGGCCTACGCGCAGTACTTC. This encodes CAIGSGTGAYAQYF.

This clonotype came up many times. The chain couples TRBV5-1 to TRBJ2-1; 9 bases align to TRBD2. CDR3 length equals 15 residues. V was clipped by 5 bases and J by 6 bases; unmatched bases: 9. Germline loops: CDR1 SGHRS, CDR2 YFSETQ. The chain's CDR3 is CASRSTSGPGNEQFF. CDR3 nucleotide sequence: TGCGCCAGCAGGTCTACTAGCGGGCCAGGCAATGAGCAGTTCTTC.

This clonotype was detected only a few times. CDR3 nucleotides: TGCAGCGTTGAAGGAGTTATTAGTGGCGGGACAGCTACCTATGGCTACACCTTC. Its protein product is CSVEGVISGGTATYGYTF. This rearrangement joins TRBV29-1 to TRBJ1-2; 7 bases match TRBD1. With V trimmed by 1 base and J by 4 bases, 18 bases remained unmatched. Germline CDR1 and CDR2: SQVTM and ANQGSEA. The CDR3 has 18 amino acids.

This chain joins TRBV4-3 and TRBJ2-2; perhaps TRBD1 as D (5 bases). From germline, CDR1 is LGHNA and CDR2 YSLEER. This CDR3 contains 17 residues. The ends were cut back, 11 bases at V and 5 bases at J, with 27 bases in the middle. This chain's CDR3 is CADSQVLIRGGTGELFF. As DNA, the CDR3 is TGCGCCGACAGCCAAGTCCTTATCAGAGGTGGGACCGGGGAGCTGTTTTTT.

Many counts were recorded for this clonotype. This rearrangement joins TRBV27 to TRBJ2-1; TRBD2 aligns across 8 bases. The germline V gene encodes CDR1 MNHEY and CDR2 SMNVEV (reference sequence). The CDR3 contains 16 residues. The junction had 12 bases not matched to a gene; V was cut back by 3 bases and J by 8 bases. Here the CDR3 reads CASSLISSGSRDEQFF. In nucleotides, the CDR3 is TGTGCCAGCAGTTTGATCTCCAGCGGGAGCAGGGATGAGCAGTTCTTC.

This clonotype has a handful of counts. The J gene is TRBJ2-7, the V gene TRBV4-3; D might be TRBD1 or TRBD2, each matching 5 bases. Per the germline V gene, CDR1 is LGHNA and CDR2 is YSLEER. The CDR3 has 14 residues. The germline V and J ends were trimmed by 0 bases and 7 bases, with 13 bases remaining between them. The CDR3 nucleotides are TGCGCCAGCAGCCAAGACGAGGGGTTGCAGGAGCAGTACTTC. Its translation is CASSQDEGLQEQYF.

This clonotype has ten or more counts. The chain has TRBV20-1 and TRBJ2-7; 10 bases match TRBD1. Germline CDR1 and CDR2: DFQATT and SNEGSKA (reference sequence). This CDR3 is built from 14 residues. The ends lost 5 bases at V and 6 bases at J; junction bases unmatched: 10. The CDR3 bases are TGCAGTGCTGGAGGGGGACAGGGGATCTCCGAGCAGTACTTC. It translates to CSAGGGQGISEQYF.

This clonotype was seen once. The rearrangement uses TRBV7-2 and TRBJ2-3; D uncertain. V lost 3 bases and J 6 bases, leaving 10 bases between the germline ends. CDR1 SGHTA and CDR2 FQGNSA come from the germline V gene. This CDR3 is built from 13 residues. DNA of the CDR3: TGTGCCAGCAGCTTTCGTAGTTTGGATACGCAGTATTTT. It translates to CASSFRSLDTQYF.

This clonotype was found a few times. This chain joins TRBV5-4 and TRBJ2-3; tentative D call: TRBD2 (5 bases). CDR3 length: 19 amino acids. V gave up 1 base and J gave up 0 bases, with 21 bases separating them. CDR1 is SGHNT and CDR2 is YYREEE in the germline V gene (reference sequence). In DNA, the CDR3 is TGTGCCAGCAGCTTGTTATTCGGGATAGTTCGAAGTAGCACAGATACGCAGTATTTT. Protein: CASSLLFGIVRSSTDTQYF.

As to this clonotype: A read error is possible here, since a much larger clone lies one base away. This rearrangement joins TRBV7-2 to TRBJ2-1; 9 positions match TRBD1. CDR3 length: 14 amino acids. After removal of 5 bases from V and 13 bases from J, the junction contained 12 bases not matched to a gene. Germline-derived CDR1 and CDR2 are SGHTA and FQGNSA. CDR3 amino acids: CASSRDRVLSDQFF. The CDR3 DNA is TGTGCCAGCAGCCGGGACAGGGTCCTCAGTGACCAGTTCTTC.

V and J are TRBV7-3 and TRBJ2-6; D ambiguous. Between the trimmed V and J ends, which lost 4 bases and 4 bases, there was a span of 14 bases. This CDR3 has 16 residues. Germline-derived CDR1 and CDR2 are SGHTA and FQGTGA. CDR3 DNA sequence: TGTGCCAGCAGCTCTGTCCGCGGCTCAGGGGCCAACGTCCTGACTTTC. Residues: CASSSVRGSGANVLTF.

This clonotype appeared a few times. The chain joins TRBV28 to TRBJ2-7; unclear D gene. The V gene lost 5 bases and the J gene lost 5 bases, with 10 bases spanning the gap. Germline CDR1 reads MDHEN; CDR2 reads SYDVKM. The CDR3 length is 12 residues. CDR3 in amino acids: CASSPNIHEQYF. In DNA form, the CDR3 reads TGTGCCAGCAGTCCCAATATCCACGAGCAGTACTTC.